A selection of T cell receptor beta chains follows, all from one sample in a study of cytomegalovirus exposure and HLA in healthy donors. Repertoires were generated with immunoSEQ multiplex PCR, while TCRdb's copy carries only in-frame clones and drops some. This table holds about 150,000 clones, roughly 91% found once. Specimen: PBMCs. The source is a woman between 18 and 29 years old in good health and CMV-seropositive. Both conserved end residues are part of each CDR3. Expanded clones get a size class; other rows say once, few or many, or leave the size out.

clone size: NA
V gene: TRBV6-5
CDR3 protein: CASSYGVTPENIQYF

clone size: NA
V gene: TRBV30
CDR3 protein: CAWSRGVEGFEQYF

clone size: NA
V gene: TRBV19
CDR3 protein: CASSIDGAYNNEQFF

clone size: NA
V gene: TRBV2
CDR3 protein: CASSDGRDLSNQPQHF

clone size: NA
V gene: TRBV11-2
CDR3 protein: CASSLVSGFTGANVLTF

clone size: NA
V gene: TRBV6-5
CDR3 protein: CASSYISGRSGETQYF

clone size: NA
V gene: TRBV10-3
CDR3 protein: CAISESTIPGPYSYEQYF

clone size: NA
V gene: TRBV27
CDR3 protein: CASRTASNTEAFF

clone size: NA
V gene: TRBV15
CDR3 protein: CATSIRTVNTEAFF

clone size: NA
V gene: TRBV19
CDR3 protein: CASSQTSGGLEQYF

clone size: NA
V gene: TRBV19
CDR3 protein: CASSEKGRDYNEQFF

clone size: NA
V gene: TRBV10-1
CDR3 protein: CASSLAGEGTGELFF

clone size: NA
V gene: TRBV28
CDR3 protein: CASSLRTGNGETQYF

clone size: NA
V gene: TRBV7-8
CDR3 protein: CASSLARLAGVRGGANVLTF

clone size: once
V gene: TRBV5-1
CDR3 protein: CASSLAQTYNEQFF

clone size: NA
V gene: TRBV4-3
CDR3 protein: CASSHELAETQYF

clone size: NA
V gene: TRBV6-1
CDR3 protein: CAGSTSGRGAVEQYF

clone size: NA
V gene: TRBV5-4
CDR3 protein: CASSGRGRQETQYF

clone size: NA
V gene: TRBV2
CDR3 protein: CASIPLEGGPYNEQFF

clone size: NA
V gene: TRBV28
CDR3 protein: CASSFLRSGQGVGQPQHF

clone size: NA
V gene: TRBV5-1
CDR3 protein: CASSLQTSGNTDTQYF

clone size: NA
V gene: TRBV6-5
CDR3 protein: CASRESGTRNTEAFF

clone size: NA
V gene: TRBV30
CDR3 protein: CAWFMTSGSNEQFF

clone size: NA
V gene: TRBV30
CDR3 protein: CAWSKREVSYNEQFF

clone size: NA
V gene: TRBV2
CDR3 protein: CASKPRTAAYEQYF